This T cell receptor beta chain emerged from a study of control samples from healthy donors and cancer patients. The repertoire was sequenced with immunoSEQ multiplex PCR; TCRdb's copy has only in-frame clones and lacks some. This sample has about 160,000 clones, with around 95% found just once. V was clipped by 0 bases and J by 4 bases, with 12 bases between them. This CDR3 spans 15 amino acids. Germline V gene lookup returns CDR1 MGHRA and CDR2 YSYEKL. Sequenced material: blood. The chain has TRBV4-1 and TRBJ1-2, with D hard to call. This clonotype originated in a woman in her thirties or forties in good health. The CDR3 bases are TGCGCCAGCAGCCAAGATGAGGGTTACGGCTATGGCTACACCTTC. Amino acids: CASSQDEGYGYGYTF.